A single sample gave rise to the 27 T cell receptor beta chains below, sequenced in a study of cytomegalovirus exposure and HLA in healthy donors. The primer mix had 60 Vbeta and 13 Jbeta primers. Profiled with immunoSEQ multiplex PCR; TCRdb holds only in-frame clones, not every one. In the table there are 200,000 or so clones, approximately 85% of which are singletons. Input material: PBMCs. The receptors shown here come from a woman in her forties or fifties in good health and CMV-seropositive.

This sequence joins TRBV28 and TRBJ2-1; D not certain. V was clipped by 6 bases and J by 9 bases, with 12 bases between them. CDR1 is MDHEN and CDR2 is SYDVKM in the germline V gene. This CDR3 comprises 12 residues. CDR3 nucleotides: TGTGCCAGCAGCCTACAGCTCAGTGAGCAGTTCTTC. It codes for CASSLQLSEQFF. The full variable domain, in which reference TRBV28 and TRBJ2-1 provide the parts outside the CDR3, is DVKVTQSSRYLVKRTGEKVFLECVQDMDHENMFWYRQDPGLGLRLIYFSYDVKMKEKGDIPEGYSVSREKKERFSLILESASTNQTSMYLCASSLQLSEQFFGPGTRLTVL.

This chain uses TRBV28 with TRBJ1-5, with D perhaps matching TRBD1 (5 bases). Trimming removed 3 bases at V and 5 bases at J, with 17 bases between. In germline, CDR1 is MDHEN, CDR2 SYDVKM. This CDR3 comprises 16 residues. CDR3 in DNA: TGTGCCAGCAGTTTTGGGGGGATTAAGATTTATCAGCCCCAGCATTTT. Residues: CASSFGGIKIYQPQHF.

This chain links TRBV30 with TRBJ2-3, with D perhaps matching TRBD2 (5 bases). Trimming removed 7 bases from V and 0 bases from J, with 11 bases in between. The CDR3 totals 13 residues. CDR1 and CDR2 (germline): GTSNPN, SVGIG (reference sequence). The CDR3 DNA is TGTGCCTTGAGACTAACTAGCACAGATACGCAGTATTTT. It yields the protein CALRLTSTDTQYF.

This chain links TRBV10-3 with TRBJ1-2, with D perhaps matching TRBD1 (5 bases). From germline, CDR1 is ENHRY and CDR2 SYGVKD. This CDR3 has 13 amino acids. The ends were cut back, 4 bases at V and 2 bases at J, with 8 bases in the middle. This CDR3 reads CAISVEGNYGYTF. For the CDR3, the DNA is TGTGCCATCAGTGTGGAGGGGAACTATGGCTACACCTTC.

This chain connects TRBV29-1 to TRBJ2-7, with D perhaps matching TRBD2 (5 bases). The CDR3 runs to 13 residues. Looked up from germline, CDR1 is SQVTM and CDR2 is ANQGSEA. V was clipped by 7 bases and J by 5 bases, with 18 bases between them. In nucleotides, the CDR3 is TGCAGCGGAACTGGAGAGGGAAAAAACGAGCAGTACTTC. As protein: CSGTGEGKNEQYF.

The chain recombines TRBV15 with TRBJ2-7; D unclear. Trimming cost V 0 bases and J 3 bases, with 15 bases left between them. The CDR3 consists of 16 residues. Germline-derived CDR1 and CDR2 are LNHNV and YYDKDF (reference sequence). CDR3 sequence: CATSRDMEQPNYEQYF. Written as DNA, the CDR3 is TGTGCCACCAGCAGAGATATGGAACAGCCAAACTACGAGCAGTACTTC.

The chain joins TRBV6-1 to TRBJ2-1, with TRBD1 matching 9 bases. CDR3 length: 15 amino acids. Looked up from germline, CDR1 is MNHNS and CDR2 is SASEGT. V was pared by 4 bases and J by 6 bases, with 7 bases of the junction left unmatched. Here the CDR3 DNA reads TGTGCCAGCAGTGTCCGGGACAGGGCCGTCAATGAGCAGTTCTTC. It codes for CASSVRDRAVNEQFF.

This chain uses TRBV4-3 with TRBJ1-2; tentative D call: TRBD1 (5 bases). V gave up 3 bases and J gave up 2 bases, with 10 bases separating them. Germline assignment: CDR1 LGHNA and CDR2 YSLEER. The CDR3 runs 14 residues. The CDR3 protein is CASSQDGGNYGYTF. CDR3 nucleotides: TGCGCCAGCAGCCAGGACGGGGGAAACTATGGCTACACCTTC.

The chain employs TRBV7-2 and TRBJ2-1; 10 bases align to TRBD2. The CDR3 extends over 17 amino acids. Germline V CDR1 and CDR2: SGHTA, FQGNSA. Trimming took 0 bases from V and 2 from J; bases not matched to a gene: 4. Written as DNA, the CDR3 is TGTGCCAGCAGCTTAGCGATCGGGACTAGCGCCTACAATGAGCAGTTCTTC. Protein product: CASSLAIGTSAYNEQFF.

V usage is TRBV19 and J usage is TRBJ2-5, with TRBD1 matching over 10 bases. This CDR3 spans 15 amino acids. Germline assignment: CDR1 LNHDA and CDR2 SQIVND (reference sequence). V gave up 6 bases and J gave up 4 bases; unmatched junction bases: 8. CDR3 DNA: TGTGCCAGTAGCACACCCGGGACAGGGGCAGAGACCCAGTACTTC. Translated, it gives CASSTPGTGAETQYF.

This chain uses TRBV19 with TRBJ1-4, with D tentatively TRBD1 (5 bases). With 3 bases removed from V and 4 bases from J, the gap between germline ends came to 12 bases. CDR1 and CDR2 from the germline V gene are LNHDA and SQIVND (reference sequence). This CDR3 comprises 15 residues. Here the CDR3 reads CASSMTVGINEKLFF. CDR3 bases: TGTGCCAGTAGTATGACAGTCGGAATTAATGAAAAACTGTTTTTT.

V gene TRBV7-2 combines with J gene TRBJ2-7, with D perhaps matching TRBD2 (6 bases). In germline, CDR1 is SGHTA, CDR2 FQGNSA. CDR3 size: 14 residues. V gave up 4 bases and J gave up 4 bases, with 14 bases separating them. The chain's CDR3 is CASSSMMTSYEQYF. In DNA, the CDR3 is TGTGCCAGCAGCTCCATGATGACTAGTTACGAGCAGTACTTC.

The chain links TRBV9 to TRBJ2-1; D ambiguous. Between the trimmed V and J ends, which lost 3 bases and 9 bases, there was a span of 19 bases. Germline assignment: CDR1 SGDLS and CDR2 YYNGEE. The CDR3 is 15 residues long. For the CDR3, the DNA is TGTGCCAGCAGCGCCGACCCGGGTGGGTTTACTGAGCAGTTCTTC. Amino acids: CASSADPGGFTEQFF.

The genes are TRBV6-6 and TRBJ2-3; 9 positions agree with TRBD2. V lost 5 bases and J lost 4; bases outside the gene matches: 10. The CDR3 spans 16 residues. Germline V gives CDR1 MNHNY, CDR2 SVGAGI (reference sequence). CDR3 amino acids: CASSRTSANPPDTQYF. The CDR3 bases are TGTGCCAGCAGTCGGACTAGCGCCAACCCACCAGATACGCAGTATTTT.

Written as DNA, the CDR3 is TGTGCCAGCAGGGATTACTGGGGGGGGGCACAGCAAGAGACCCAGTACTTC. Translating it yields CASRDYWGGAQQETQYF. This chain joins TRBV7-8 and TRBJ2-5, with D maybe TRBD2 (7 bases). The CDR3 consists of 17 residues. Germline CDR1 is SGHVS and CDR2 is FQNEAQ. Trimming left V 6 bases short and J 2 bases short, with 22 bases between.

The rearrangement links TRBV6-6 to TRBJ2-7, with TRBD2 identical over 10 bases. In germline, CDR1 is MNHNY, CDR2 SVGAGI (reference sequence). The CDR3 has 11 amino acids. The V gene end was trimmed by 7 bases and the J gene end by 7 bases; junction bases not matched to a gene: 1. The CDR3 sequence: CASILAGEQYF. Written as DNA, the CDR3 is TGTGCCAGCATACTAGCGGGGGAGCAGTACTTC.

This clone occurred once. This chain links TRBV30 with TRBJ2-2; TRBD2 matches 7 bases. This CDR3 has 15 amino acids. Germline-derived CDR1 and CDR2 are GTSNPN and SVGIG (reference sequence). The ends lost 2 bases at V and 4 bases at J; junction bases unmatched: 7. Here the CDR3 DNA reads TGTGCCTGGAGTCGGGTCTCGGGGGGCACCGGGGAGCTGTTTTTT. Amino acids: CAWSRVSGGTGELFF.

This chain uses TRBV10-3 with TRBJ1-2, with TRBD1 as a possible D gene (5 bases). V gave up 2 bases and J gave up 12 bases, with 16 bases separating them. The CDR3 contains 13 residues. Germline V gene data show CDR1 as ENHRY and CDR2 as SYGVKD. Here the CDR3 reads CAISEQDSIGHTF. Written as DNA, the CDR3 is TGTGCCATCAGTGAGCAAGACAGCATAGGACACACCTTC.

The chain joins TRBV29-1 to TRBJ2-5; 10 nucleotides match TRBD2. In germline, CDR1 is SQVTM, CDR2 ANQGSEA. The CDR3 is 14 amino acids. V gave up 1 base and J gave up 4 bases; unmatched junction bases: 3. CDR3 DNA: TGCAGCGTTGAAGGAGCGGGGGGGCCAGAGACCCAGTACTTC. Its protein is CSVEGAGGPETQYF.

This clone appeared a single time. The chain joins TRBV28 to TRBJ2-7; 9 positions agree with TRBD1. Trimming cost V 8 bases and J 4 bases; bases outside gene matches: 6. CDR3 length: 13 residues. Per germline, CDR1 MDHEN and CDR2 SYDVKM. CDR3 bases: TGTGCCAGCTGGGACAGGGTGGGGTACGAGCAGTACTTC. It yields the protein CASWDRVGYEQYF.

The chain recombines TRBV6-1 with TRBJ1-5; 10 nucleotides match TRBD1. The V and J ends lost 5 bases and 10 bases, in that order; junction bases with no gene match: 5. Germline CDR1 reads MNHNS; CDR2 reads SASEGT. This CDR3 has 13 residues. The CDR3 DNA reads as TGTGCCAGCAGTTCGGGACAGGGGTTTCCCCAGCATTTT. Protein: CASSSGQGFPQHF.

The genes are TRBV6-1 and TRBJ1-2; D gene ambiguous. Germline assignment: CDR1 MNHNS and CDR2 SASEGT. The CDR3 totals 15 residues. V lost 4 bases, J lost 4 bases, and 16 bases lay in between. In DNA, the CDR3 is TGTGCCAGCAGTGCCCCCACGGGTACCTCCTATGGCTACACCTTC. Translation gives CASSAPTGTSYGYTF.

This rearrangement joins TRBV27 to TRBJ1-1, with D unresolved. Trimming stripped 6 bases from V and 3 bases from J, with 11 bases between. The CDR3 runs to 13 residues. Germline CDR1 MNHEY, CDR2 SMNVEV (reference sequence). The CDR3: CASSFDGDTEAFF. The CDR3 coding sequence is TGTGCCAGCAGCTTTGACGGGGACACTGAAGCTTTCTTT.

About this clone itself: This same CDR3 is encoded by further DNA sequences in the sample. This sequence joins TRBV6-6 and TRBJ2-1; no firm D call. CDR3 length: 13 amino acids. Trimming shortened V by 7 bases and J by 0 bases, and 7 bases separated the two germline ends. CDR1 and CDR2 (germline): MNHNY, SVGAGI (reference sequence). The CDR3 DNA follows: TGTGCCAGCACCCCCAGCTCCTACAATGAGCAGTTCTTC. It codes for CASTPSSYNEQFF.

The V gene is TRBV28, the J gene TRBJ1-1; D unclear. Germline CDR1 MDHEN, CDR2 SYDVKM. This CDR3 has 14 residues. The V end lost 4 bases, the J end lost 5 bases, and 14 bases lay between the germline ends. The DNA of the CDR3 is TGTGCCAGCAGTTCCAACCCGGTTGCAACTGAAGCTTTCTTT. Its protein product is CASSSNPVATEAFF. Supplemented by reference TRBV28 and TRBJ1-1, the full variable domain reads DVKVTQSSRYLVKRTGEKVFLECVQDMDHENMFWYRQDPGLGLRLIYFSYDVKMKEKGDIPEGYSVSREKKERFSLILESASTNQTSMYLCASSSNPVATEAFFGQGTRLTVV.

The chain couples TRBV7-9 to TRBJ2-7; D is unclear. V gave up 4 bases and J gave up 5 bases, with 6 bases separating them. The CDR3 length is 11 residues. The germline gives CDR1 SEHNR, CDR2 FQNEAQ (reference sequence). CDR3: CASSSLNEQYF. CDR3 coding DNA: TGTGCCAGCAGCTCCTTAAACGAGCAGTACTTC. Full variable domain (remainder filled in from reference TRBV7-9 and TRBJ2-7): DTGVSQNPRHKITKRGQNVTFRCDPISEHNRLYWYRQTLGQGPEFLTYFQNEAQLEKSRLLSDRFSAERPKGSFSTLEIQRTEQGDSAMYLCASSSLNEQYFGPGTRLTVT.

The V gene is TRBV18, the J gene TRBJ2-3, with no clear D. CDR1 and CDR2 from the germline V gene are KGHSH and LQKENI. The CDR3 is 13 amino acids. V was pared by 6 bases and J by 6 bases, with 13 bases between. CDR3 coding DNA: TGTGCCAGCTCCGATTCAGCGTGGGATACGCAGTATTTT. It is translated as CASSDSAWDTQYF. Variable domain in full (rest from reference TRBV18 and TRBJ2-3): NAGVMQNPRHLVRRRGQEARLRCSPMKGHSHVYWYRQLPEEGLKFMVYLQKENIIDESGMPKERFSAEFPKEGPSILRIQQVVRGDSAAYFCASSDSAWDTQYFGPGTRLTVL.